This T cell receptor (beta chain) was found in a study of cytomegalovirus exposure and HLA in healthy donors. V was shortened by 0 bases and J by 1 base, with 13 bases between the two germline ends. This CDR3 region has 16 residues. Germline assignment: CDR1 SGDLS and CDR2 YYNGEE. The table lists this clone with a few counts. Amplification used 60 Vbeta primers and 13 Jbeta primers. TCRdb's table, derived via immunoSEQ multiplex PCR, lists solely in-frame clones and lacks some. The sample lists 110,000 or so clones; over 6.5% were seen once. This chain uses TRBV9 with TRBJ1-1, with TRBD1 as a possible D gene (5 bases). The clonotype originates from a woman aged 40-49 years in good health and CMV-seropositive. The sequencing input was PBMCs. The CDR3 spells CASSVGEGQRNTEAFF. As DNA, the CDR3 is TGTGCCAGCAGCGTAGGGGAGGGGCAGAGGAACACTGAAGCTTTCTTT.